The 6 T cell receptor beta chains reported below all come from one sample, sequenced in a study of blood T cell repertoires in COVID-19. Assay: immunoSEQ multiplex PCR; the TCRdb copy retains only in-frame clones and omits some. The sample shows approximately 96,000 clones, roughly 96% of them seen only once. The sample taken for sequencing was peripheral blood. These receptors were taken from a human donor with active COVID-19. The donor label of this sample is uncertain.

The rearrangement uses TRBV20-1 and TRBJ2-7; D possibly corresponds to TRBD1 (5 bases). Trimming took 3 bases from V and 2 from J, leaving 8 bases between them. This CDR3 region has 12 residues. CDR1 is DFQATT, CDR2 SNEGSKA, per germline (reference sequence). The CDR3 spells CSASPDTYEQYF. CDR3 bases: TGCAGTGCTAGTCCGGACACCTACGAGCAGTACTTC.

The chain has TRBV19 and TRBJ1-6, with D possibly being TRBD1 (5 bases). V lost 5 bases, J lost 0 bases, and 14 bases lay in between. Germline CDR1 reads LNHDA; CDR2 reads SQIVND (reference sequence). The CDR3 runs to 17 residues. CDR3 residues: CASSPQGLSSYNSPLHF. CDR3 coding DNA: TGTGCCAGTAGTCCGCAGGGTTTAAGCTCCTATAATTCACCCCTCCACTTT.

V usage is TRBV28 and J usage is TRBJ1-5; D might be TRBD1 (5 bases). The CDR3 extends over 18 amino acids. The germline V gene encodes CDR1 MDHEN and CDR2 SYDVKM. The V gene lost 3 bases and the J gene lost 0 bases, with 18 bases spanning the gap. The CDR3 DNA reads TGTGCCAGCAGTTTGCTAAGGGGTGGGGGAGGTAGCAATCAGCCCCAGCATTTT. As protein: CASSLLRGGGGSNQPQHF.

The chain joins TRBV27 to TRBJ2-7; TRBD2 matches at 8 bases. This CDR3 spans 16 amino acids. V shed 2 bases, J shed 0 bases, and the junction held 6 bases outside the gene matches. Germline V CDR1 and CDR2: MNHEY, SMNVEV (reference sequence). Written as DNA, the CDR3 is TGTGCCAGCAGTTTACGCAACAGCGGGAGCTCCTACGAGCAGTACTTC. This translates into CASSLRNSGSSYEQYF.

The chain joins TRBV5-1 to TRBJ2-7; possibly TRBD1 for D (7 bases). Looked up from germline, CDR1 is SGHRS and CDR2 is YFSETQ. V was trimmed by 4 bases and J by 9 bases, leaving 17 bases between them. The CDR3 runs to 13 residues. CDR3 loop: CASSGEDRWVQYF. The CDR3 DNA reads TGCGCCAGCAGCGGGGAGGACAGGTGGGTGCAGTACTTC.

The chain employs TRBV5-1 and TRBJ1-4; D call uncertain. CDR1 and CDR2 from the germline V gene are SGHRS and YFSETQ. The CDR3 length is 14 residues. V lost 2 bases to trimming and J lost 8 bases, with 13 bases between them. In DNA, the CDR3 is TGCGCCAGCAGCTTACAAAGTCTCCAAGAAAAACTGTTTTTT. It encodes CASSLQSLQEKLFF.